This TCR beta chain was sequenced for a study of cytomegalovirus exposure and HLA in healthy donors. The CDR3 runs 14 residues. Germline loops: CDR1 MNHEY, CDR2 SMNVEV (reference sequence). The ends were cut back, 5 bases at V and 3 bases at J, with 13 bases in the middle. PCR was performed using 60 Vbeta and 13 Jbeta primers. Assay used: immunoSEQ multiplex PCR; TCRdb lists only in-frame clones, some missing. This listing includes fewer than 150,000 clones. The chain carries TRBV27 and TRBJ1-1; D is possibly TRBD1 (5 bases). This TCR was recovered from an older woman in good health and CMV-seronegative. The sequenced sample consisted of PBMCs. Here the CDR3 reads CASSPSRADTEAFF. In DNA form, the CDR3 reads TGTGCCAGCAGTCCTTCCAGGGCTGACACTGAAGCTTTCTTT.